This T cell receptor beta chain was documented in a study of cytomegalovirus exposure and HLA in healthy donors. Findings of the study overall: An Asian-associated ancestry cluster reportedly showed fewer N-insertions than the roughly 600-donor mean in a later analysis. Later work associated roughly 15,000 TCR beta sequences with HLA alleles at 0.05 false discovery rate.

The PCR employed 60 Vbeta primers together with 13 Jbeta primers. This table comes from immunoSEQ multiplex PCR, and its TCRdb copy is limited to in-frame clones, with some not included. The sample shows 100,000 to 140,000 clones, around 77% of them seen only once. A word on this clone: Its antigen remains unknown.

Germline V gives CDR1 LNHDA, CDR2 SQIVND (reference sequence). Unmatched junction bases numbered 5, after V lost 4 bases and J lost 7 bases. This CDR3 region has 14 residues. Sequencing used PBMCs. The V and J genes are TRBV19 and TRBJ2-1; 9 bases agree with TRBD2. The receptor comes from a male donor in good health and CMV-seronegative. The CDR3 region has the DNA TGTGCCAGTAGTAGGCTAGCGGGACCTAATGAGCAGTTCTTC. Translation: CASSRLAGPNEQFF.